This TCR beta chain was sequenced in a study of blood T cell repertoires in COVID-19. The wider study: The United States, Italy and Spain supplied acute and convalescent COVID-19 samples. From T cells, B-cell-depleted T cells, or PBMCs came the material, which was cDNA or gDNA.

The Seattle site enrolled patients during active infection and followed them longitudinally. Generated by immunoSEQ multiplex PCR, the TCRdb table keeps only in-frame clones and is missing some. The sample carries some 300,000 clones, 70% to 90% recorded once. Material: peripheral blood. The sequence derives from a woman aged 45-60 years with COVID-19, enrolled during active disease.

DNA for the CDR3: TGCGCCAGCGGGGCGGGCACAGATACGCAGTATTTT. This gives the protein CASGAGTDTQYF. The chain links TRBV5-1 to TRBJ2-3; maybe TRBD1 (5 bases). The CDR3 extends over 12 amino acids. V was shortened by 7 bases and J by 1 base, with 7 bases between the two germline ends. In germline, CDR1 is SGHRS, CDR2 YFSETQ.